These T cell receptor beta chains were read from a single sample in a study of early T cells in non-severe SARS-CoV-2 infection. TCRdb fed the 5' RACE reads into MiXCR, producing one record per CDR3 protein. The repertoire consists of 83,000 or so distinct CDR3 sequences, with more than 9% occurring once and the leading ten covering 8%. The sequenced sample was whole blood, obtained at baseline. All receptors come from an adult who was a healthcare worker with PCR-confirmed SARS-CoV-2 infection or an uninfected control (not recorded which). CDR3s include the opening cysteine and the closing phenylalanine or tryptophan. D genes are given only for firm matches. Clone size appears in some rows only: once, few, many, or a class for an expanded clone.

16,NA,TRBJ2-1,NA,TRBV7-8,CASSPQGPGSYNEQFF,TGTGCCAGCAGCCCACAGGGCCCAGGCTCCTACAATGAGCAGTTCTTC
12,many,TRBJ1-2,NA,TRBV10-3,CAIRRDKDGYTF,TGTGCCATCAGAAGGGATAAGGATGGCTACACCTTC
14,NA,TRBJ2-5,TRBD2,TRBV2,CASSQREVQETQYF,TGTGCCAGTTCCCAGCGGGAGGTACAAGAGACCCAGTACTTC
16,many,TRBJ2-1,NA,TRBV5-4,CASSLEAASSYNEQFF,TGTGCCAGCAGCTTGGAGGCCGCGAGCTCCTACAATGAGCAGTTCTTC
14,NA,TRBJ1-4,NA,TRBV14,CASSQDRANEKLFF,TGTGCCAGCAGCCAAGACAGGGCTAATGAAAAACTGTTTTTT
15,NA,TRBJ2-1,TRBD2,TRBV12-3/TRBV12-4,CASTLGLAGANEQFF,TGTGCCAGCACCCTCGGTTTAGCGGGAGCCAATGAGCAGTTCTTC
15,many,TRBJ1-4,TRBD1,TRBV28,CASSLDRAANEKLFF,TGTGCCAGCAGTTTAGACAGGGCGGCTAATGAAAAACTGTTTTTT
19,NA,TRBJ2-7,TRBD2,TRBV27,CASSPLKGSPSGRTYEQYF,TGTGCCAGCAGCCCGCTAAAGGGGTCCCCTAGCGGGAGAACCTACGAGCAGTACTTC
20,NA,TRBJ2-6,TRBD1,TRBV7-2,CASSLAKEPGQSSGANVLTF,TGTGCCAGCAGCTTAGCCAAAGAACCGGGACAGAGCTCTGGGGCCAACGTCCTGACTTTC
13,NA,TRBJ2-1,NA,TRBV12-3/TRBV12-4,CASSRQQDNEQFF,TGTGCCAGCAGTCGCCAACAAGATAATGAGCAGTTCTTC
13,NA,TRBJ2-7,NA,TRBV6-1,CASSGIQSLEQYF,TGTGCCAGCAGTGGTATACAGAGTCTAGAGCAGTACTTC
15,NA,TRBJ2-3,TRBD2,TRBV10-3,CAISEVSGGLATQYF,TGTGCCATCAGTGAGGTTAGCGGGGGCCTTGCTACGCAGTATTTT
13,many,TRBJ2-1,TRBD2,TRBV6-6,CASNPGGPNEQFF,TGTGCCAGCAACCCGGGAGGTCCCAATGAGCAGTTCTTC
17,few,TRBJ1-3,NA,TRBV3-1,CASSPFAGGPSGNTIYF,TGTGCCAGCAGCCCCTTTGCGGGAGGACCCTCTGGAAACACCATATATTTT
15,NA,TRBJ2-5,TRBD1,TRBV7-6,CASSQLLRGQETQYF,TGTGCCAGCAGCCAGTTACTCAGGGGGCAAGAGACCCAGTACTTC
16,few,TRBJ2-3,TRBD2,TRBV20-1,CSAGPMTSGRRDTQYF,TGCAGTGCTGGACCCATGACTAGCGGGAGGAGAGATACGCAGTATTTT
13,NA,TRBJ1-4,NA,TRBV5-1,CASSLEPYEKLFF,TGCGCCAGCAGCTTGGAACCCTATGAAAAACTGTTTTTT
13,few,TRBJ1-2,TRBD1,TRBV2,CASSEGGQGSHTF,TGTGCCAGCAGTGAAGGCGGACAGGGTAGCCACACCTTC
14,few,TRBJ1-1,TRBD1,TRBV10-1,CASSMDRENTEAFF,TGCGCCAGCAGTATGGACAGGGAAAACACTGAAGCCTTCTTT
13,NA,TRBJ2-3,TRBD2,TRBV6-6,CASSYSRGSAQYF,TGTGCCAGCAGTTACTCGCGCGGGAGCGCGCAGTATTTT
12,NA,TRBJ1-2,NA,TRBV6-6,CASAVGEQGSLF,TGTGCCAGCGCAGTCGGCGAACAGGGATCCCTCTTC
15,few,TRBJ1-1,NA,TRBV5-4,CASSLEQGVNTEAFF,TGTGCCAGCAGCTTGGAGCAGGGAGTGAACACTGAAGCTTTCTTT
15,NA,TRBJ2-1,NA,TRBV5-4,CASSLLGVEGNEQFF,TGTGCCAGCAGCTTGCTGGGGGTAGAGGGCAATGAGCAGTTCTTC
13,NA,TRBJ1-2,NA,TRBV7-2,CASSQQGSDGYTF,TGTGCCAGCAGCCAACAGGGCTCAGATGGCTACACCTTC
14,few,TRBJ1-6,NA,TRBV6-1,CASSWDRKNSPLHF,TGTGCCAGCAGTTGGGACCGAAAAAATTCACCCCTCCACTTT
14,NA,TRBJ2-3,NA,TRBV12-5,CASGPAVAADTQYF,TGTGCTAGTGGTCCCGCAGTGGCTGCAGATACGCAGTATTTT
17,NA,TRBJ2-2,NA,TRBV19,CASSFRRVGGGTGELFF,TGTGCCAGTAGTTTTCGTCGGGTGGGCGGAGGCACCGGGGAGCTGTTTTTT
15,NA,TRBJ2-1,TRBD2,TRBV10-2,CASSDWTSGYNEQFF,TGCGCCAGCAGTGACTGGACTAGCGGGTACAATGAGCAGTTCTTC
18,few,TRBJ1-5,NA,TRBV6-6,CASSYPWGGWSSNQPQHF,TGTGCCAGCAGTTACCCATGGGGGGGCTGGTCTAGCAATCAGCCCCAGCATTTT
16,many,TRBJ2-7,TRBD2,TRBV24-1,CATSDSGLAGVGEQYF,TGTGCCACCAGTGATTCCGGACTAGCGGGAGTAGGGGAGCAGTACTTC
15,NA,TRBJ1-1,NA,TRBV5-1,CASSLKGQGGSEAFF,TGCGCCAGCAGCTTGAAAGGGCAGGGTGGTTCTGAAGCTTTCTTT
16,NA,TRBJ2-7,TRBD2,TRBV20-1,CSARGLAGADFYEQYF,TGCAGTGCTAGAGGACTAGCGGGAGCCGATTTCTACGAGCAGTACTTC
14,few,TRBJ2-2,TRBD1,TRBV6-1,CASKGQGVTGELFF,TGTGCCAGCAAGGGACAGGGGGTCACCGGGGAGCTGTTTTTT
15,NA,TRBJ2-4,TRBD1,TRBV20-1,CSARDRLRGLDIQYF,TGCAGTGCTAGAGATCGGTTGAGGGGGCTGGACATTCAGTACTTC
13,NA,TRBJ1-2,TRBD1,TRBV6-6,CASRQGGNYGYTF,TGTGCCAGCAGACAGGGGGGGAACTATGGCTACACCTTC
13,few,TRBJ2-7,NA,TRBV11-2,CASSLVARHEQYF,TGTGCCAGCAGCTTAGTAGCCCGCCACGAGCAGTACTTC
18,many,TRBJ2-6,NA,TRBV5-1,CASAFHRAQGSGANVLTF,TGCGCCAGCGCGTTCCACAGAGCCCAGGGGTCTGGGGCCAACGTCCTGACTTTC
14,many,TRBJ2-5,NA,TRBV19,CASSISGSAETQYF,TGTGCCAGTAGTATCAGCGGCTCGGCGGAGACCCAGTACTTC
16,NA,TRBJ2-5,NA,TRBV4-1,CASSQGWDGGPETQYF,TGCGCCAGCAGCCAAGGATGGGACGGAGGGCCCGAGACCCAGTACTTC
15,few,TRBJ2-7,NA,TRBV30,CAWDGGPLSSYEQYF,TGTGCCTGGGACGGAGGTCCCTTAAGCTCCTACGAGCAGTACTTC